This passage covers 20 T cell receptor beta chains from one sample sequenced in a study of Ad26.COV2.S vaccination and SARS-CoV-2 variants. Treatment noted: 15 to 20 received Ad26.COV2.S at low or high dose, single or two shots; roughly 5 received placebo; per-sample allocation not given. Samples analyzed were those drawn on day 63 after the first vaccine or placebo injection. Measured with immunoSEQ multiplex PCR; TCRdb has only the in-frame clones, and not every one. This repertoire shows 500,000 or so clones, 70% to 90% found once; its top ten account for 9.5% to 15%. The sequences come from peripheral blood, collected in a trial of Ad26.COV2.S vaccine versus placebo. The receptor set was obtained from a person between 18 and 65 years old who received the Ad26.COV2.S COVID-19 vaccine or a placebo.

At least ten counts were recorded for this clone. The CDR3 reads CASTGSPNTGELFF. In DNA form, the CDR3 reads TGTGCCAGCACAGGGAGTCCGAACACCGGGGAGCTGTTTTTT. The chain combines TRBV6-5 with TRBJ2-2, with D perhaps assigned TRBD1 or TRBD2 (5 bases each). This CDR3 region has 14 residues. Germline V gene lookup returns CDR1 MNHEY and CDR2 SVGAGI. Trimming removed 7 bases at V and 0 bases at J, with 9 bases between.

The chain employs TRBV5-1 and TRBJ1-5; D remains unclear. Trimming took 5 bases from V and 3 from J, leaving 9 bases between them. This CDR3 has 13 residues. Germline CDR1 is SGHRS and CDR2 is YFSETQ. This CDR3 reads CASRAEVNQPQHF. The DNA for the CDR3 is TGCGCCAGCAGGGCGGAGGTCAATCAGCCCCAGCATTTT.

The chain is built from TRBV30 and TRBJ2-5; 9 bases agree with TRBD2. Germline CDR1 and CDR2: GTSNPN and SVGIG (reference sequence). Trimming took 3 bases from V and 1 from J; bases not matched to a gene: 3. CDR3 length: 14 amino acids. CDR3 DNA sequence: TGTGCCTGGAGGCTAGCGGGACTCCAAGAGACCCAGTACTTC. This translates into CAWRLAGLQETQYF.

The rearrangement links TRBV7-9 to TRBJ2-1; 9 bases are a match to TRBD2. The CDR3 totals 15 residues. V was pared by 1 base and J by 9 bases, with 7 bases of the junction left unmatched. Germline V CDR1 and CDR2: SEHNR, FQNEAQ (reference sequence). CDR3 sequence (DNA): TGTGCCAGCAGCTTAGTGTCTAGCGGGGTTCTTGAGCAGTTCTTC. Protein sequence: CASSLVSSGVLEQFF.

V is TRBV30 and J is TRBJ1-1; D not certain. V gave up 6 bases and J gave up 1 base, with 6 bases separating them. This CDR3 is built from 11 residues. Germline V gene data show CDR1 as GTSNPN and CDR2 as SVGIG (reference sequence). DNA of the CDR3: TGTGCCTGTCGGCAGAACACTGAAGCTTTCTTT. Its protein is CACRQNTEAFF.

Notes on this clone: Other DNA sequences of this sample code for an identical CDR3. The chain has TRBV30 and TRBJ1-1; D is unresolved. Trimming took off 2 bases at V and 1 base at J, with 5 bases between the two ends. From germline, CDR1 is GTSNPN and CDR2 SVGIG (reference sequence). This CDR3 is built from 12 residues. This chain's CDR3 is CAWSRENTEAFF. Here the CDR3 DNA reads TGTGCCTGGAGTAGGGAGAACACTGAAGCTTTCTTT.

The chain couples TRBV24-1 to TRBJ2-2; D possibly corresponds to TRBD1 (6 bases). Germline values: CDR1 KGHDR, CDR2 SFDVKD. The CDR3 is 17 residues long. V was cut by 3 bases and J by 2 bases, with 15 bases left in between. CDR3 loop: CATSDPRQGLNTGELFF. DNA for the CDR3: TGTGCCACCAGTGATCCGCGCCAGGGGCTCAACACCGGGGAGCTGTTTTTT.

V is TRBV10-3 and J is TRBJ2-2; TRBD1 is a possible D gene (5 bases). CDR3 length: 13 amino acids. Germline CDR1 ENHRY, CDR2 SYGVKD. The germline V and J ends were trimmed by 3 bases and 6 bases, with 8 bases remaining between them. For the CDR3, the DNA is TGTGCCATCAGTGAAAGGGGCCCCGGGGAGCTGTTTTTT. This gives the protein CAISERGPGELFF.

This clone was recorded once. V gene TRBV6-5 combines with J gene TRBJ1-6; D call uncertain. This CDR3 has 14 residues. Germline CDR1 is MNHEY and CDR2 is SVGAGI. V was clipped by 2 bases and J by 7 bases, with 9 bases between them. CDR3 region: CASSYAQTNSPLHF. Written as DNA, the CDR3 is TGTGCCAGCAGTTACGCACAAACGAATTCACCCCTCCACTTT.

V gene TRBV10-3 combines with J gene TRBJ2-2, with 9 bases matching TRBD2. This CDR3 is built from 15 residues. Germline V gene sequence: CDR1 ENHRY, CDR2 SYGVKD. V shed 10 bases and J 1 base; nucleotides not matched to a gene: 7. The chain's CDR3 is CATGAGGLNTGELFF. CDR3 sequence (DNA): TGTGCCACGGGCGCGGGAGGGCTGAACACCGGGGAGCTGTTTTTT.

V and J are TRBV30 and TRBJ1-4, with TRBD1 as a possible D gene (5 bases). V lost 6 bases to trimming and J lost 5 bases, with 16 bases between them. The germline V gene has CDR1 GTSNPN and CDR2 SVGIG (reference sequence). The CDR3 is made up of 14 amino acids. The CDR3 coding sequence is TGTGCCTGTCAGGGTAGAGGCAAGAATGAAAAACTGTTTTTT. Its translation: CACQGRGKNEKLFF.

The genes are TRBV24-1 and TRBJ2-1; D is unresolved. V dropped 3 bases and J dropped 0 bases, with 11 bases sitting between them. The CDR3 runs 16 residues. Germline CDR1 and CDR2: KGHDR and SFDVKD. CDR3 protein: CATSDALKPSYNEQFF. The DNA of the CDR3 is TGTGCCACCAGTGATGCCCTCAAACCCTCCTACAATGAGCAGTTCTTC.

For this clone: Other nucleotide sequences in the sample specify the same CDR3. The V and J genes are TRBV28 and TRBJ2-7; D uncertain. The germline CDR1 and CDR2 sequences are MDHEN and SYDVKM. The CDR3 runs 14 residues. Trimming shortened V by 2 bases and J by 3 bases, and 11 bases separated the two germline ends. In DNA form, the CDR3 reads TGTGCCAGCAGTTTAGGGCAGGCCCGCTACGAGCAGTACTTC. Its translation is CASSLGQARYEQYF.

This chain connects TRBV7-2 to TRBJ1-2; 7 bases line up with TRBD1. Germline V lookup: CDR1 SGHTA, CDR2 FQGNSA. This CDR3 is 14 amino acids long. The trim removed 5 bases at V and 6 bases at J, leaving 9 bases unmatched. The CDR3 DNA follows: TGTGCCAGCAGCCAGACAGGGACCCTACATGGCTACACCTTC. Its translation: CASSQTGTLHGYTF.

The chain is built from TRBV19 and TRBJ1-2; D is undetermined. This CDR3 has 15 residues. Germline V gives CDR1 LNHDA, CDR2 SQIVND (reference sequence). V was cut by 5 bases and J by 0 bases, with 13 bases left in between. This CDR3 reads CASSPTREANYGYTF. The CDR3 DNA follows: TGTGCCAGTAGTCCAACCCGGGAAGCTAACTATGGCTACACCTTC. Supplemented by reference TRBV19 and TRBJ1-2, the full variable domain reads DGGITQSPKYLFRKEGQNVTLSCEQNLNHDAMYWYRQDPGQGLRLIYYSQIVNDFQKGDIAEGYSVSREKKESFPLTVTSAQKNPTAFYLCASSPTREANYGYTFGSGTRLTVV.

The chain carries TRBV19 and TRBJ2-3; possible D gene TRBD1, 6 bases. Deletions cut 6 bases from V and 2 bases from J, with 15 bases between. This CDR3 is built from 15 residues. Germline CDR1 is LNHDA and CDR2 is SQIVND (reference sequence). CDR3 DNA: TGTGCCAGTAGGTCGGTCAGGGGATTCACAGATACGCAGTATTTT. Translated, it gives CASRSVRGFTDTQYF.

J is TRBJ2-1 and V is TRBV7-6, with D possibly being TRBD2 (5 bases). V lost 5 bases and J 3 bases, leaving 14 bases between the germline ends. The CDR3 loop spans 15 amino acids. Germline lookup yields CDR1 SGHVS and CDR2 FNYEAQ. CDR3 sequence reads: CASSPISGFYNEQFF. The CDR3, as DNA: TGTGCCAGCAGCCCCATTTCGGGATTCTACAATGAGCAGTTCTTC.

V and J are TRBV29-1 and TRBJ2-3; TRBD2 matches at 14 bases. With 4 bases clipped from V and 9 bases from J, the junction kept 0 bases outside the gene matches. There are 12 residues in the CDR3. CDR1 SQVTM and CDR2 ANQGSEA come from the germline V gene. The DNA for the CDR3 is TGCAGCGTTGGACTAGCGGGAGGGACGCAGTATTTT. Translation: CSVGLAGGTQYF.

V gene TRBV29-1 combines with J gene TRBJ1-3; maybe TRBD1 (6 bases). This CDR3 contains 12 residues. The germline V gene encodes CDR1 SQVTM and CDR2 ANQGSEA. Trimming removed 4 bases at V and 7 bases at J, with 11 bases between. CDR3 nucleotide sequence: TGCAGCGTTGCACAGGGTTCGAACACCATATATTTT. Translation: CSVAQGSNTIYF.

The V gene is TRBV27, the J gene TRBJ2-7; D is unresolved. CDR3 length: 11 residues. V gave up 6 bases and J gave up 1 base, with 4 bases separating them. Germline CDR1 MNHEY, CDR2 SMNVEV (reference sequence). The CDR3 sequence is CASRRSYEQYF. CDR3 DNA sequence: TGTGCCAGCAGACGATCCTACGAGCAGTACTTC.